The 7 T cell receptor beta chains given below trace back to one sample, sequenced in a study of neoadjuvant nivolumab and ipilimumab in lung cancer. Generated by immunoSEQ multiplex PCR, the TCRdb table keeps only in-frame clones and is missing some. The sample contains about 18,000 clones, 87% of which appear only once. Sequenced here: peripheral blood, sampled before neoadjuvant nivolumab, alone or with ipilimumab. The source is an adult with non-small cell lung cancer.

This chain uses TRBV11-3 with TRBJ2-2; TRBD2 matches 14 bases. V lost 3 bases to trimming and J lost 6 bases; unmatched junction nucleotides: 6. Germline CDR1 reads SGHNT; CDR2 reads YENEEA. The CDR3 contains 17 residues. The CDR3 is CASSFGRLAGGPGELFF. The CDR3 region has the DNA TGTGCCAGCAGCTTTGGACGACTAGCGGGAGGGCCCGGGGAGCTGTTTTTT.

The rearrangement uses TRBV9 and TRBJ1-1; D is undetermined. The CDR3 has 14 amino acids. V was cut by 2 bases and J by 0 bases, with 8 bases left in between. Per the germline V gene, CDR1 is SGDLS and CDR2 is YYNGEE. The CDR3 spells CASSVGRMNTEAFF. CDR3 in DNA: TGTGCCAGCAGCGTTGGGAGAATGAACACTGAAGCTTTCTTT.

The V call is TRBV19, the J call TRBJ2-7; 11 bases are a match to TRBD2. CDR1 and CDR2 from the germline V gene are LNHDA and SQIVND (reference sequence). V was clipped by 8 bases and J by 3 bases; unmatched bases: 12. The CDR3 consists of 16 residues. The CDR3 DNA sequence: TGTGCCAGTCGCACCGCCGGGACTAGCGGTGGCTACGAGCAGTACTTC. It codes for CASRTAGTSGGYEQYF.

This chain uses TRBV30 with TRBJ2-1, with 11 positions matching TRBD1. The CDR3 runs to 12 residues. The ends lost 7 bases at V and 15 bases at J; junction bases unmatched: 11. Germline CDR1 GTSNPN, CDR2 SVGIG (reference sequence). CDR3 nucleotide sequence: TGTGCCTTGGACAGGACAGGGGGCCCTCCGTTCTTC. Translating it yields CALDRTGGPPFF. The full variable domain, rest sourced from reference TRBV30 and TRBJ2-1, is SQTIHQWPATLVQPVGSPLSLECTVEGTSNPNLYWYRQAAGRGLQLLFYSVGIGQISSEVPQNLSASRPQDRQFILSSKKLLLSDSGFYLCALDRTGGPPFFGPGTRLTVL.

V gene TRBV7-3 combines with J gene TRBJ2-1; the match to TRBD1 covers 7 bases. V shed 2 bases and J 8 bases; nucleotides not matched to a gene: 3. There are 13 residues in the CDR3. CDR1 SGHTA and CDR2 FQGTGA come from the germline V gene. DNA of the CDR3: TGTGCCAGCAGCTTAGTAACAGGGGATGAGCAGTTCTTC. Encoded protein: CASSLVTGDEQFF.

The V call is TRBV7-2, the J call TRBJ2-1, with TRBD2 matching 7 bases. The CDR3 loop spans 16 amino acids. The V and J ends lost 3 bases and 6 bases, in that order; junction bases with no gene match: 11. Germline-derived CDR1 and CDR2 are SGHTA and FQGNSA. The CDR3 is CASSFGTTKSGNEQFF. The DNA of the CDR3 is TGTGCCAGCAGCTTTGGGACTACGAAAAGTGGCAATGAGCAGTTCTTC.

The chain couples TRBV30 to TRBJ2-3, with D perhaps TRBD1 (5 bases). The ends were cut back, 2 bases at V and 6 bases at J, with 9 bases in the middle. Germline CDR1 GTSNPN, CDR2 SVGIG (reference sequence). The CDR3 is 12 residues long. The CDR3 is CAWSMGRDTQYF. The CDR3 DNA sequence: TGTGCCTGGAGTATGGGGCGGGATACGCAGTATTTT.